The clone carrying this T cell receptor beta chain was detected ten times or more. Antigen unknown. TCRdb reanalysed the 5' RACE reads using MiXCR and keeps one entry per CDR3 protein. The sample contains about 27,000 distinct CDR3 sequences, about 7.4% of which appear only once. This entry belongs to a study of T-cell memory formation after mild COVID-19. Overall study: Largely donor-specific TCR clusters were found.

The V end was cut by 3 bases, the J end by 0 bases, with 12 bases between. The CDR3 spans 17 residues. CDR1 KGHSH and CDR2 LQKENI come from the germline V gene. General study points: Cross-reactive memory apparently joined, as some responding clones appeared in pre-infection memory.

Sequencing was carried out using PBMCs or a T cell subset sorted from them (not recorded which). The origin of this receptor is an adult woman who had mild COVID-19 (a few samples of this study predate the infection). Cell type and time point are not known. J is TRBJ2-6 and V is TRBV18, with D unresolved. The CDR3 DNA sequence: TGTGCCAGCTCACCCTCGGGCAGAGTCTCTGGGGCCAACGTCCTGACTTTC. It specifies CASSPSGRVSGANVLTF.